The 8 T cell receptor beta chains listed next were all sequenced from one sample in a study of metastatic and nonmetastatic thyroid tumors. TCRdb called clones again from the PCR reads with MiXCR. The table records approximately 40,000 clones, around 47% of them present only once. Ahead of thyroid surgery, no patient had received treatment of any kind. The sequencing sample was made of tumor tissue. These receptors all stem from a male donor with papillary thyroid cancer or a benign thyroid nodule (not recorded which). Some clones in this sample may be carry-over from other donors' samples.

The V gene is TRBV11-2, the J gene TRBJ2-1, with 7 bases matching TRBD2. The V gene's germline CDR1 is SGHAT and CDR2 FQNNGV. J was trimmed by 10 bases and V by 5 bases; bases with no gene match: 17. This CDR3 has 16 residues. CDR3 sequence: CASSPPGLVGLQEQFF. The DNA of the CDR3 is TGTGCCAGCAGCCCGCCCGGACTAGTCGGGCTACAGGAGCAGTTCTTC.

The table lists this clone with a few counts. The CDR3 loop is CATSRDDQPQHF. The CDR3 coding sequence is TGTGCCACCAGCAGAGATGATCAGCCCCAGCATTTT. This chain uses TRBV15 with TRBJ1-5, with D uncertain. Per the germline V gene, CDR1 is LNHNV and CDR2 is YYDKDF (reference sequence). The length of the CDR3 is 12 residues. V was trimmed by 0 bases and J by 5 bases, leaving 2 bases between them. The full variable domain, completed using reference TRBV15 and TRBJ1-5, is DAMVIQNPRYQVTQFGKPVTLSCSQTLNHNVMYWYQQKSSQAPKLLFHYYDKDFNNEADTPDNFQSRRPNTSFCFLDIRSPGLGDTAMYLCATSRDDQPQHFGDGTRLSIL.

The chain links TRBV7-6 to TRBJ1-1, with no clear D. Trimming cost V 1 base and J 0 bases, with 6 bases left between them. CDR3 length: 14 amino acids. Germline lookup yields CDR1 SGHVS and CDR2 FNYEAQ. In DNA form, the CDR3 reads TGTGCCAGCAGCTTAGAGGCGGTGAACACTGAAGCTTTCTTT. Translation: CASSLEAVNTEAFF.

The chain carries TRBV12-3 or TRBV12-4 and TRBJ2-3; TRBD1 is a possible D gene (5 bases). Deletions cut 6 bases from V and 9 bases from J, with 13 bases between. The CDR3 consists of 12 residues. The CDR3 DNA sequence: TGTGCCAGCAGGTCAGGGTTAGGCACGCAGTATTTT. Its protein product is CASRSGLGTQYF.

CDR3 sequence: CASSAPTSVSYEQYF. The CDR3, as DNA: TGTGCCAGCAGTGCACCGACTAGCGTCTCCTACGAGCAGTACTTC. The chain uses TRBV6-1 and TRBJ2-7; 8 nucleotides align to TRBD2. Per the germline V gene, CDR1 is MNHNS and CDR2 is SASEGT. The CDR3 is made up of 15 amino acids. With V trimmed by 4 bases and J by 0 bases, 5 bases remained unmatched.

The chain recombines TRBV6-2 or TRBV6-3 with TRBJ1-1, with 10 positions matching TRBD1. There are 13 residues in the CDR3. V lost 6 bases, J lost 3 bases, and 1 base stayed unmatched. In germline, CDR1 is MNHEY, CDR2 SVGEGT. CDR3 coding DNA: TGTGCCAGCAGCGGACAGGGGGACACTGAAGCTTTCTTT. This codes for CASSGQGDTEAFF.

J is TRBJ1-2 and V is TRBV19; D remains ambiguous. Trimming shortened V by 1 base and J by 4 bases, and 10 bases separated the two germline ends. This CDR3 is built from 14 residues. Per the germline V gene, CDR1 is LNHDA and CDR2 is SQIVND (reference sequence). The chain's CDR3 is CASSIGWSPYGYTF. The CDR3 nucleotides are TGTGCCAGTAGTATAGGTTGGAGCCCCTATGGCTACACCTTC.

V is TRBV5-6 and J is TRBJ1-6; no firm D call. Trimming took off 0 bases at V and 3 bases at J, with 10 bases between the two ends. There are 16 residues in the CDR3. Germline V lookup: CDR1 SGHDT, CDR2 YYEEEE. The CDR3 region has the DNA TGTGCCAGCAGCTTGGGAGGAGGTTTCTATAATTCACCCCTCCACTTT. Translating gives CASSLGGGFYNSPLHF.